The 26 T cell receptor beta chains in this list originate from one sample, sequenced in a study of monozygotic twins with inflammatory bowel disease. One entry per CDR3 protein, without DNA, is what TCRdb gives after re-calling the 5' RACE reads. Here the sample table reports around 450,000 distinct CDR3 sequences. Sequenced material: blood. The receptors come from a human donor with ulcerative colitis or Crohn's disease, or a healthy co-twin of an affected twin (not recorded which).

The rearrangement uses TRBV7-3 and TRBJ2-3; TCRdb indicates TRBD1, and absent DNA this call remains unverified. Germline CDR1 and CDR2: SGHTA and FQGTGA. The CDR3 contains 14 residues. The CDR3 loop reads CASSLTRDRDTQYF. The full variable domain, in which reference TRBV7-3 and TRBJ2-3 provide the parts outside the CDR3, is GAGVSQTPSNKVTEKGKYVELRCDPISGHTALYWYRQSLGQGPEFLIYFQGTGAADDSGLPNDRFFAVRPEGSVSTLKIQRTERGDSAVYLCASSLTRDRDTQYFGPGTRLTVL.

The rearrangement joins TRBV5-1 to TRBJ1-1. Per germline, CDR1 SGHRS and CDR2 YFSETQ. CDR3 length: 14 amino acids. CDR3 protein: CASSLVGLNTEAFF.

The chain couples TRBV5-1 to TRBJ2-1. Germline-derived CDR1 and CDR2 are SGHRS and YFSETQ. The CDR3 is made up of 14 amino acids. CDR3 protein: CASSLYTVSNEQFF.

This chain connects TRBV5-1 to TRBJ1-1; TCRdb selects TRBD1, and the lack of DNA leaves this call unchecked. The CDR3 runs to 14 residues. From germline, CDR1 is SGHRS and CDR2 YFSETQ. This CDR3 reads CASSATGANTEAFF.

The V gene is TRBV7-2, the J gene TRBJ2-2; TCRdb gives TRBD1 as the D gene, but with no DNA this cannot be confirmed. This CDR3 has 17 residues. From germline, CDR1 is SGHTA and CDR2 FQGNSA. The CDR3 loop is CASSASWAGVNTGELFF.

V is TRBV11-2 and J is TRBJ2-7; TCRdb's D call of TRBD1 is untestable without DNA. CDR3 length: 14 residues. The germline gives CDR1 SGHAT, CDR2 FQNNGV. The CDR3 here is CASSLDTGGYEQYF.

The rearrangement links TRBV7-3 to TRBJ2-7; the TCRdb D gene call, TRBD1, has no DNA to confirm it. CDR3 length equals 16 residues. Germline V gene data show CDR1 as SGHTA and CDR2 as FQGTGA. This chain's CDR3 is CASSLLQQGSSYEQYF.

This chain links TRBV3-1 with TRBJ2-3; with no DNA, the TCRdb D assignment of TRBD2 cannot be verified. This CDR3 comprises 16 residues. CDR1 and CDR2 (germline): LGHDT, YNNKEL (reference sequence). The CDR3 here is CASSQRGGDIADTQYF.

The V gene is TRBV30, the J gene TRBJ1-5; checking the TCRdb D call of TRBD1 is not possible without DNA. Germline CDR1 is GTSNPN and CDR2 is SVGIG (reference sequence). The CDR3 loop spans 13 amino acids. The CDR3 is CAWSLGTDQPQHF.

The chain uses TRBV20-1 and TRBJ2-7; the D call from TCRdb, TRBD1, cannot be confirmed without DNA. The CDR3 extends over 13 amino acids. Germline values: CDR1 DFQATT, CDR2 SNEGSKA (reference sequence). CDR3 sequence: CSCIPQGYYEQYF.

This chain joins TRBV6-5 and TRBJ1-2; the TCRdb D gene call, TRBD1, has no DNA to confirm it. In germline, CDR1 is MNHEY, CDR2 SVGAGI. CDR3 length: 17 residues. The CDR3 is CASSLASGTGGNYGYTF.

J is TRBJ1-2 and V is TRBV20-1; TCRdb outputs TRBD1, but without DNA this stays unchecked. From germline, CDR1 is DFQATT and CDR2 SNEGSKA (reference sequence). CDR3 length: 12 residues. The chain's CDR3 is CSAQRGTEVSTF.

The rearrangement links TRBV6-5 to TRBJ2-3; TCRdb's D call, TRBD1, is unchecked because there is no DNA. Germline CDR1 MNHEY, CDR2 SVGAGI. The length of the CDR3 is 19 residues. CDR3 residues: CASSFTPGTGGTSTDTQYF.

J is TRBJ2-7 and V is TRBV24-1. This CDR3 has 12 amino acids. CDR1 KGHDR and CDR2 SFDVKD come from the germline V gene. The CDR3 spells CATSDLTGEQYF.

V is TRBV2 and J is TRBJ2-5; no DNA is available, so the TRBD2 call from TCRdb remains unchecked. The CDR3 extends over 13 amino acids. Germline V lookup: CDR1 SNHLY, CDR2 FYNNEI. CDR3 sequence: CASSGNRAETQYF.

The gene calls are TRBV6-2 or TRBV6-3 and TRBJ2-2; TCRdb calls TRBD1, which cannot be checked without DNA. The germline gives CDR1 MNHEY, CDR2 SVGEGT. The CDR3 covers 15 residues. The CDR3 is CASKEAGPNTGELFF.

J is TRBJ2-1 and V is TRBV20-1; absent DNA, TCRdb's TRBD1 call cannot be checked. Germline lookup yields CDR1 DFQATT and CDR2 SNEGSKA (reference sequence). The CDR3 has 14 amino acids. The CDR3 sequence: CSAQVGGPYNEQFF.

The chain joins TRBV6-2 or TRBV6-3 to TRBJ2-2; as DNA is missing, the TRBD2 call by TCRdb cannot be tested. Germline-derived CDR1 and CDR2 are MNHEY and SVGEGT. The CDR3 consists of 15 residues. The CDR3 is CASRAGTPNTGELFF.

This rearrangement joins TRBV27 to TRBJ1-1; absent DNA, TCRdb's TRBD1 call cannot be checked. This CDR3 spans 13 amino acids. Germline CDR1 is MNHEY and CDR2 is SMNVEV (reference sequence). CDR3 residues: CASSDRGWTEAFF.

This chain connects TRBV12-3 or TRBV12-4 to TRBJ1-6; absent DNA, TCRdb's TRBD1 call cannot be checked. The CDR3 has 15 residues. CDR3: CASSQGTLGNSPLHF.

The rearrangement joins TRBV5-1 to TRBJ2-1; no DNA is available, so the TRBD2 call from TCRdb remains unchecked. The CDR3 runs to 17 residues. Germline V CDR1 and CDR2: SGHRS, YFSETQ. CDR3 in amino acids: CASSLVPLAGEGYEQFF.

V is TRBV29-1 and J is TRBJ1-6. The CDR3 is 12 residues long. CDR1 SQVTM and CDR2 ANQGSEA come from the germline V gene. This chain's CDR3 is CSVLEPGSPLHF. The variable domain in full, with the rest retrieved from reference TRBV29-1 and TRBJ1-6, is SAVISQKPSRDICQRGTSLTIQCQVDSQVTMMFWYRQQPGQSLTLIATANQGSEATYESGFVIDKFPISRPNLTFSTLTVSNMSPEDSSIYLCSVLEPGSPLHFGNGTRLTVT.

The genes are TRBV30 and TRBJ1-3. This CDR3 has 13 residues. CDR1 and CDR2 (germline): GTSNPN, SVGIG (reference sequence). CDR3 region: CAWSVQPGNTIYF.

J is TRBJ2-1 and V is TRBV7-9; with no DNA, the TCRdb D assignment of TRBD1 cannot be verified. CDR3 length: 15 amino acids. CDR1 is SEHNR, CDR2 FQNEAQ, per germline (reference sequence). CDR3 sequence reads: CASSLRGEPRLEQFF. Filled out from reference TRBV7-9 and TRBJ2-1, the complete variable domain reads DTGVSQNPRHKITKRGQNVTFRCDPISEHNRLYWYRQTLGQGPEFLTYFQNEAQLEKSRLLSDRFSAERPKGSFSTLEIQRTEQGDSAMYLCASSLRGEPRLEQFFGPGTRLTVL.

CDR3 amino acids: CASSLANRRNTEAFF. The chain couples TRBV5-4 to TRBJ1-1. Germline CDR1 and CDR2: SGHNT and YYREEE (reference sequence). The CDR3 extends over 15 amino acids.

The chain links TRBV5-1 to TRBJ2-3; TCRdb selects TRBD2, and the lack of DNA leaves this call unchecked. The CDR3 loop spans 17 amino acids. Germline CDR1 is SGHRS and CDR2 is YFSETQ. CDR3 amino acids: CASSTGLAGQGADTQYF. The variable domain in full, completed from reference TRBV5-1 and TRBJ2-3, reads KAGVTQTPRYLIKTRGQQVTLSCSPISGHRSVSWYQQTPGQGLQFLFEYFSETQRNKGNFPGRFSGRQFSNSRSEMNVSTLELGDSALYLCASSTGLAGQGADTQYFGPGTRLTVL.